A selection of T cell receptor beta chains follows, all from one sample in a study of blood T cell repertoires in COVID-19. Using immunoSEQ multiplex PCR, the repertoire was profiled, and TCRdb retains in-frame clones only, with some absent. The repertoire consists of roughly 460,000 clones, with about 90% occurring once and the leading ten covering 0.8% to 0.85%. Material for sequencing was peripheral blood. These receptors all stem from a man between 18 and 35 years old with COVID-19, enrolled during active disease. Each CDR3 is given with its conserved first and last residue. D genes are given only for firm matches.

v_call d_call cdr3_aa
TRBV6-6 - CASSYPAGTDTQYF
TRBV24-1 - CATSDSFADTQYF
TRBV19 - CASGGLNRVATGNTIYF
TRBV6-5 TRBD1 CASDRDAKIYGYTF
TRBV12-2 - CASRPGQGTLNEKLFF
TRBV11-2 TRBD2 CASSSTSGPYNEQFF
TRBV19 TRBD1 CASNAGTGVTEAFF
TRBV7-8 - CASSPYREPTF
TRBV10-3 - CAISSSTGRSYNEQFF
TRBV2 - CASSDPGGGF
TRBV25-1 - CASSDPGGSYGYTF
TRBV6-6 - CASSSGTSNTGELFF
TRBV7-9 - CASSLGLRAGGQAFF
TRBV6-5 - CASSSQLWTNEKLFF
TRBV2 - CASKGAEEKLFF
TRBV2 TRBD2 CASSASGSYNEQFF
TRBV7-9 TRBD1 CASSHLGQVHYNEQFF
TRBV19 - CASSRYNNPEAFF
TRBV19 - CASSTQTIPHEQFF
TRBV10-3 - CAIRSVTGELFF
TRBV5-4 TRBD1 CASRTQGDTGELFF
TRBV11-2 TRBD2 CASSGLAGGSLTDTQYF
TRBV4-1 TRBD1 CASSQEWTGSSYEQYF
TRBV19 - CASSIDRARLGTGELFF
TRBV7-3 TRBD2 CASSALAGGPDTQYF